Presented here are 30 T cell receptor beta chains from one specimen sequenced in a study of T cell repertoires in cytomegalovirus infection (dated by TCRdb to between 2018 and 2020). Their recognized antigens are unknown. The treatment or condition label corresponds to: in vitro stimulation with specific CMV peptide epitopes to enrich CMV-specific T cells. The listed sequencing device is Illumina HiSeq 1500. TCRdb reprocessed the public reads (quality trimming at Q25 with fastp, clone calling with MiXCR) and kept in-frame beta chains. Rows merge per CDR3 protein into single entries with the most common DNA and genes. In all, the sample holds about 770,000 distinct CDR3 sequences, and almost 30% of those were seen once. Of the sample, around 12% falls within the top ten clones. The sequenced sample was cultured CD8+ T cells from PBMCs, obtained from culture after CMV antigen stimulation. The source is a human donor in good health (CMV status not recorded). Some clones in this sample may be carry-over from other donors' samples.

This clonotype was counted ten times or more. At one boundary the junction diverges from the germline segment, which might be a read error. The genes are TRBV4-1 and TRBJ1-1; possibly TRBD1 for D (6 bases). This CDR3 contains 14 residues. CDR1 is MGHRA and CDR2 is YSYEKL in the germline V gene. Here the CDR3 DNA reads TGTGCCAGCAGTCGAGGGGGGATGAACACTGAAGCTTTCTTT. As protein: CASSRGGMNTEAFF.

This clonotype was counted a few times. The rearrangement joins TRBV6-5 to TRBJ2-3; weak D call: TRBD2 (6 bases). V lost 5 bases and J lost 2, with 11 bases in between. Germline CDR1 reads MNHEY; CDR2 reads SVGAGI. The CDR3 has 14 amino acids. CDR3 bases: TGTGCCAGCAGTGGGGGGTCATACACAGATACGCAGTATTTT. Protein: CASSGGSYTDTQYF.

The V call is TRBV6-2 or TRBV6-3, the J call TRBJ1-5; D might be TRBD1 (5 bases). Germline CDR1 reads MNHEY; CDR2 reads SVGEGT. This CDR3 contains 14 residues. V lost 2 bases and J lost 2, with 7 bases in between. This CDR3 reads CASSYVGGNQPQHF. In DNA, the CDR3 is TGTGCCAGCAGTTACGTAGGGGGCAATCAGCCCCAGCATTTT.

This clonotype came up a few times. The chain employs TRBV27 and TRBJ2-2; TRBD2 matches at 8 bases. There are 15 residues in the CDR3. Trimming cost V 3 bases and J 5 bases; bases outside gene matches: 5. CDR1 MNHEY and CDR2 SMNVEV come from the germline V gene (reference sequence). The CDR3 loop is CASSFGRGRTGELFF. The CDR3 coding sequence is TGTGCCAGCAGTTTCGGGAGGGGCCGAACCGGGGAGCTGTTTTTT.

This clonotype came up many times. The CDR3 DNA reads as TGTGCCAGCAGCCCATATTACCGGACAGGCGCCTCGAACACCGGGGAGCTGTTTTTT. It yields the protein CASSPYYRTGASNTGELFF. The chain combines TRBV7-8 with TRBJ2-2; the match to TRBD1 covers 7 bases. V dropped 5 bases and J dropped 0; count of bases not matched to a gene: 15. Germline V gene sequence: CDR1 SGHVS, CDR2 FQNEAQ. The CDR3 has 19 residues. Variable domain in full (rest from reference TRBV7-8 and TRBJ2-2): GAGVSQSPRYKVAKRGQDVALRCDPISGHVSLFWYQQALGQGPEFLTYFQNEAQLDKSGLPSDRFFAERPEGSVSTLKIQRTQQEDSAVYLCASSPYYRTGASNTGELFFGEGSRLTVL.

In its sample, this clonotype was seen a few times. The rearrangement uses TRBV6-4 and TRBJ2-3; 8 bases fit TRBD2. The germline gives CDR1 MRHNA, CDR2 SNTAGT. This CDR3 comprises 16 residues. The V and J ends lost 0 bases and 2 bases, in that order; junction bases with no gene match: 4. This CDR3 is CASSDSQTSDTDTQYF. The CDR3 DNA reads TGTGCCAGCAGTGACTCACAGACTAGCGACACAGATACGCAGTATTTT.

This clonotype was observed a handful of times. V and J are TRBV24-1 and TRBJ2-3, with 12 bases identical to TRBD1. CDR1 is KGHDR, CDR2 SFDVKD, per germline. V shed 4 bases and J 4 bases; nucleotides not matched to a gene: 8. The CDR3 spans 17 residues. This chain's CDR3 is CATSDAGDRGPSDTQYF. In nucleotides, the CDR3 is TGTGCCACCAGTGACGCCGGGGACAGGGGGCCTTCAGATACGCAGTATTTT.

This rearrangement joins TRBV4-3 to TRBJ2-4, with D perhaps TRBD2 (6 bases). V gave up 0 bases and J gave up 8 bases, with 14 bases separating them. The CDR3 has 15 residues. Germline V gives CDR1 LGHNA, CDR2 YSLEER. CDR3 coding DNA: TGCGCCAGCAGCCAAGAGCGGGGATTCATAGACATTCAGTACTTC. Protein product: CASSQERGFIDIQYF.

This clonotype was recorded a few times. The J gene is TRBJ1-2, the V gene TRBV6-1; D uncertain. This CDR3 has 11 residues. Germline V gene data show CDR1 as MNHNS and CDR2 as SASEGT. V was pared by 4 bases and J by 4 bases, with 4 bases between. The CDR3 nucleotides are TGTGCCAGCAGTGTCAGCTATGGCTACACCTTC. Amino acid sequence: CASSVSYGYTF.

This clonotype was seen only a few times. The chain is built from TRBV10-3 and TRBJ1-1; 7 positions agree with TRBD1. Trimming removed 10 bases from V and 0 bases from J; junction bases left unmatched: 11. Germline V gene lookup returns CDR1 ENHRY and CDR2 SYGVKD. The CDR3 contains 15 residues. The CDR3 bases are TGTGCCACCATCCGACAGGGAGGAATGAACACTGAAGCTTTCTTT. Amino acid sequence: CATIRQGGMNTEAFF.

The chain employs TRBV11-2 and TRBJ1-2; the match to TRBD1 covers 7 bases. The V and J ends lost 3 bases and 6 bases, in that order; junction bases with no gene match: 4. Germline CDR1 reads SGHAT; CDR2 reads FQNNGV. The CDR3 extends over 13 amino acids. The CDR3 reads CASSFGGGHGYTF. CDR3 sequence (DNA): TGTGCCAGCAGCTTTGGAGGGGGCCATGGCTACACCTTC.

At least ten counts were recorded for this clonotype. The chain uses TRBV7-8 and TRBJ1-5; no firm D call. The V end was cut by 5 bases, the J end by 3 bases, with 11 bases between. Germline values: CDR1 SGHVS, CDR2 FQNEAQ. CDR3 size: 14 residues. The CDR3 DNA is TGTGCCAGCAGCCCGTCCGGGCCCAATCAGCCCCAGCATTTT. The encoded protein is CASSPSGPNQPQHF.

This CDR3 is CASSHRGANQPQHF. CDR3 nucleotide sequence: TGTGCCAGCAGCCACAGGGGAGCAAATCAGCCCCAGCATTTT. The chain is built from TRBV7-6 and TRBJ1-5; 7 bases align to TRBD1. This CDR3 region has 14 residues. V shed 5 bases and J 4 bases; nucleotides not matched to a gene: 5. Germline lookup yields CDR1 SGHVS and CDR2 FNYEAQ.

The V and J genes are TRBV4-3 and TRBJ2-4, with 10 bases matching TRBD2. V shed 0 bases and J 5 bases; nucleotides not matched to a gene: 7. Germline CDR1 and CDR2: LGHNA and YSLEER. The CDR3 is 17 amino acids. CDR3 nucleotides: TGCGCCAGCAGCCAAGAGATTAGCGGGGGGCCGGAAAACATTCAGTACTTC. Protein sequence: CASSQEISGGPENIQYF.

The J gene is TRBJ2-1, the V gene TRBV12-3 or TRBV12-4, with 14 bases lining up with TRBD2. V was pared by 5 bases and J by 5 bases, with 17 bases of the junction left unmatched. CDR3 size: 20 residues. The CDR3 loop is CASSDREGLAGEAGNNEQFF. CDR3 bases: TGTGCCAGCAGTGACCGGGAGGGACTAGCGGGGGAGGCGGGGAACAATGAGCAGTTCTTC.

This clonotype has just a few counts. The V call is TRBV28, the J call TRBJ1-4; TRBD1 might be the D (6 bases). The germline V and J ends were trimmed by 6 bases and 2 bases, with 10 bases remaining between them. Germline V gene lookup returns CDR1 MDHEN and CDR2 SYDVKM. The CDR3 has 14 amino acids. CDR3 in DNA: TGTGCCAGCAGCTGGACAGTTACTAATGAAAAACTGTTTTTT. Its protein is CASSWTVTNEKLFF.

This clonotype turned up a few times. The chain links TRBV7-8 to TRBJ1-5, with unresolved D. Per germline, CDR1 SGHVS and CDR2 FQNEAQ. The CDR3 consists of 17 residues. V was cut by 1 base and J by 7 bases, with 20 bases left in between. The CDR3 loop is CASSLGAGRSIIQPQHF. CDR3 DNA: TGTGCCAGCAGCTTAGGGGCAGGACGGTCAATCATACAGCCCCAGCATTTT.

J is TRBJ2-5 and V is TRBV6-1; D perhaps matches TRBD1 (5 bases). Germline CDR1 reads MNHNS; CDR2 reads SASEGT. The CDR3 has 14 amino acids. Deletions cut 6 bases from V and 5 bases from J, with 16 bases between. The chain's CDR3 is CASRDSADLETQYF. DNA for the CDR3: TGTGCCAGCAGAGACAGTGCTGATTTGGAGACCCAGTACTTC.

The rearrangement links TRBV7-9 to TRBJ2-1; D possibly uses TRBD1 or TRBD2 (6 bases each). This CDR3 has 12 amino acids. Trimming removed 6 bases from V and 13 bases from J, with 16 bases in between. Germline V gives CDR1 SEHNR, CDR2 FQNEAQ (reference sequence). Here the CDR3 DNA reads TGTGCCAGCAGGTCGGGGGCGGTCTCCCAGTTCTTC. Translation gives CASRSGAVSQFF.

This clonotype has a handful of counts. CDR3 loop: CASSMIGGRGETQYF. In nucleotides, the CDR3 is TGTGCCAGCAGCATGATAGGGGGAAGGGGAGAGACCCAGTACTTC. This chain joins TRBV7-9 and TRBJ2-5; tentatively, D is TRBD1 (6 bases). Germline CDR1 reads SEHNR; CDR2 reads FQNEAQ (reference sequence). V lost 5 bases, J lost 4 bases, and 17 bases lay in between. The CDR3 has 15 amino acids.

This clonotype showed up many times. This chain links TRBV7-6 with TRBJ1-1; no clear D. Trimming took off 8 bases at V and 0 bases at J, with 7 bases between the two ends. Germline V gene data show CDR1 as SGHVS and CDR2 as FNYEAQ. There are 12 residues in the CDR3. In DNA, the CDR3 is TGTGCCAGCGGGGAGCTGAACACTGAAGCTTTCTTT. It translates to CASGELNTEAFF.

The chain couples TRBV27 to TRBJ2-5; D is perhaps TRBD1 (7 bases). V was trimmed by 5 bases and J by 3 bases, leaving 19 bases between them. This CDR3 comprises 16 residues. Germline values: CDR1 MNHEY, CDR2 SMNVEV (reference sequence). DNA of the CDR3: TGTGCCAGCAGTCCAGGAGGGGGCGGTTGGGAAGAGACCCAGTACTTC. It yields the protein CASSPGGGGWEETQYF.

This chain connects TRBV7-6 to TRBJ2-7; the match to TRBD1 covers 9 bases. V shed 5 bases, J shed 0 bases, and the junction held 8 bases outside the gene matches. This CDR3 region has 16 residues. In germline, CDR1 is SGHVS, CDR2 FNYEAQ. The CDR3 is CASSPRDRDSSYEQYF. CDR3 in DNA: TGTGCCAGCAGCCCGCGGGACAGGGACTCCTCCTACGAGCAGTACTTC.

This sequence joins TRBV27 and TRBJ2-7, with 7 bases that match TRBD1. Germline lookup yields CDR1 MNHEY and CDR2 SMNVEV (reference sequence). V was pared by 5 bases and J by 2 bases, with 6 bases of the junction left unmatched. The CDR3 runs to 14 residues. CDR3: CASSVGQAPYEQYF. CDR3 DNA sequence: TGTGCCAGCAGTGTTGGACAGGCCCCCTACGAGCAGTACTTC.

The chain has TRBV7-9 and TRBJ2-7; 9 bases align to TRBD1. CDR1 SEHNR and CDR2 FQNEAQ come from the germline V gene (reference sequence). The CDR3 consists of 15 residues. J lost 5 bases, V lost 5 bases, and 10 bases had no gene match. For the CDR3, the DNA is TGTGCCAGCAGCAGACAAGGGACAGGGTGGAACGAGCAGTACGTC. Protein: CASSRQGTGWNEQYV.

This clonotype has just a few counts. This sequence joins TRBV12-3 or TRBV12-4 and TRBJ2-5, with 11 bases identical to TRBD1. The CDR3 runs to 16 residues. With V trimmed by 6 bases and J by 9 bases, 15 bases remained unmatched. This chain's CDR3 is CASSPSGTGGVEAQYF. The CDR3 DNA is TGTGCCAGCAGCCCTTCCGGGACAGGGGGTGTCGAGGCCCAGTACTTC.

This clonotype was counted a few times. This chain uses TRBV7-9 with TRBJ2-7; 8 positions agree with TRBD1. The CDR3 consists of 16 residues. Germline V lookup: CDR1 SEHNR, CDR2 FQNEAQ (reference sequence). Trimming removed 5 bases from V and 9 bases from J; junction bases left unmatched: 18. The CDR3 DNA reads TGTGCCAGCAGCACCAAGACAGGGGCCAGTTCCGGACGGCAGTACTTC. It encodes CASSTKTGASSGRQYF.

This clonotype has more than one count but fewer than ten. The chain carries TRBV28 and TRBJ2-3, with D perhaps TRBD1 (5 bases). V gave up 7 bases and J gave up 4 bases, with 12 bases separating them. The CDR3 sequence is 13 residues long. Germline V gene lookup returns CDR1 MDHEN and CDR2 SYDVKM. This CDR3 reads CASTGWGADTQYF. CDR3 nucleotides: TGTGCCAGCACAGGGTGGGGCGCAGATACGCAGTATTTT. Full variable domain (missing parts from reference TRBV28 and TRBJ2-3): DVKVTQSSRYLVKRTGEKVFLECVQDMDHENMFWYRQDPGLGLRLIYFSYDVKMKEKGDIPEGYSVSREKKERFSLILESASTNQTSMYLCASTGWGADTQYFGPGTRLTVL.

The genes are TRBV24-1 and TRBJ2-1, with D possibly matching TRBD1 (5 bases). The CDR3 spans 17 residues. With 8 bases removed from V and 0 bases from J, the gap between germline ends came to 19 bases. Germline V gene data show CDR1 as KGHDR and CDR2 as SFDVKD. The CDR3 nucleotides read TGTGCCACCACCGAAAGGGGAATTGCTAGCTCCTACAATGAGCAGTTCTTC. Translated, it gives CATTERGIASSYNEQFF.

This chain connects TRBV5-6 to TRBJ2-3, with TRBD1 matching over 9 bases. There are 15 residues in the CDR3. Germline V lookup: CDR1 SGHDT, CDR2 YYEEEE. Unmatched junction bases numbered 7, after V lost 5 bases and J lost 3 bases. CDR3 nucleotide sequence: TGTGCCAGCAGTATCGACAGGGGGTGGACAGATACGCAGTATTTT. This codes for CASSIDRGWTDTQYF. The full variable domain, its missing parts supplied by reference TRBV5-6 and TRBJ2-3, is DAGVTQSPTHLIKTRGQQVTLRCSPKSGHDTVSWYQQALGQGPQFIFQYYEEEERQRGNFPDRFSGHQFPNYSSELNVNALLLGDSALYLCASSIDRGWTDTQYFGPGTRLTVL.